This TCR beta chain originates from a study of blood T cell repertoires in COVID-19 (TCRdb year 2020). In terms of the full investigation: Samples covering the acute and convalescent phases of COVID-19 were provided by collaborators in the United States, Italy and Spain. The material from the prospective study consisted of cDNA or gDNA derived from T cells, B-cell-depleted T cells, or PBMCs. Sample metadata almost always included a de-identified subject ID, COVID-19 status, age in years and sex. Samples came from the ongoing ImmuneRACE study (first 160 participants) plus 1,254 subjects from 6 global collaborators. The repertoires were made available in a free public database intended to serve as a resource for research on the immune response to SARS-CoV-2. Where HLA class I and class II types were available, the types were taken from metadata supplied by the sample provider, not from assay-based typing. The dataset comprised deeply sampled blood TCRbeta repertoires from subjects exposed to, actively infected with, or recovered from COVID-19. Results the study describes overall, beyond this receptor: The quantity of clinical and demographic metadata differed by source and by participant and was supplied without curation.

Relative to germline, V is 5 bases shorter and J is 0 bases shorter, with 14 bases between their ends. Measured from the cysteine to the phenylalanine, the CDR3 is 16 residues long. The kept DNA is CDR3 alone, 48 bases in frame from the first base. The germline V gene (reference sequence) sets CDR1 to LNHDA and CDR2 to SQIVND. As for this clone: Its antigen remains unidentified. No base quality values were provided; no much bigger clone lies one nucleotide off.

TCRbeta CDR3 regions were amplified from genomic DNA by means of the immunoSEQ Assay, a bias-controlled multiplex PCR. For the original study's pipeline: Within the assay, amplification of reference gene primers was used to estimate how many nucleated cells each sample contained. To quantify the absolute abundance of each unique TCRbeta CDR3 rearrangement, sequence reads were collapsed and filtered. For each sample, productive Simpson clonality was calculated as the square root of Simpson's diversity index over productive rearrangements. TCRdb took over this immuneACCESS table, retaining in-frame rearrangements with V and J assigned. Such tables are incomplete; in checked studies, under half of the missing clones stem from an unresolved V gene, and the remainder is unexplained. That table furnishes V, J and clone size, whereas the DNA furnished D and trimming. The sample data list 95,000 to 150,000 clones, and roughly 85% of these were observed just once. In total, the top ten clones hold roughly a tenth of the sample.

Each collaborating institution followed its own protocols to collect whole blood in K2EDTA tubes. For TCRbeta analysis, collaborators shipped samples as frozen whole blood, isolated PBMCs, or DNA extracted from either of those sample types. Sequencing was carried out using peripheral blood. The sequence was obtained from a man older than 75 with acute or convalescent COVID-19. Recombination joined TRBV19 with TRBJ1-3, with an unclear D gene assignment. The DNA sequence follows: TGTGCCAGTAGTCTCTTGACAAGCTTCTCTGGAAACACCATATATTTT. Translated, this gives CASSLLTSFSGNTIYF.